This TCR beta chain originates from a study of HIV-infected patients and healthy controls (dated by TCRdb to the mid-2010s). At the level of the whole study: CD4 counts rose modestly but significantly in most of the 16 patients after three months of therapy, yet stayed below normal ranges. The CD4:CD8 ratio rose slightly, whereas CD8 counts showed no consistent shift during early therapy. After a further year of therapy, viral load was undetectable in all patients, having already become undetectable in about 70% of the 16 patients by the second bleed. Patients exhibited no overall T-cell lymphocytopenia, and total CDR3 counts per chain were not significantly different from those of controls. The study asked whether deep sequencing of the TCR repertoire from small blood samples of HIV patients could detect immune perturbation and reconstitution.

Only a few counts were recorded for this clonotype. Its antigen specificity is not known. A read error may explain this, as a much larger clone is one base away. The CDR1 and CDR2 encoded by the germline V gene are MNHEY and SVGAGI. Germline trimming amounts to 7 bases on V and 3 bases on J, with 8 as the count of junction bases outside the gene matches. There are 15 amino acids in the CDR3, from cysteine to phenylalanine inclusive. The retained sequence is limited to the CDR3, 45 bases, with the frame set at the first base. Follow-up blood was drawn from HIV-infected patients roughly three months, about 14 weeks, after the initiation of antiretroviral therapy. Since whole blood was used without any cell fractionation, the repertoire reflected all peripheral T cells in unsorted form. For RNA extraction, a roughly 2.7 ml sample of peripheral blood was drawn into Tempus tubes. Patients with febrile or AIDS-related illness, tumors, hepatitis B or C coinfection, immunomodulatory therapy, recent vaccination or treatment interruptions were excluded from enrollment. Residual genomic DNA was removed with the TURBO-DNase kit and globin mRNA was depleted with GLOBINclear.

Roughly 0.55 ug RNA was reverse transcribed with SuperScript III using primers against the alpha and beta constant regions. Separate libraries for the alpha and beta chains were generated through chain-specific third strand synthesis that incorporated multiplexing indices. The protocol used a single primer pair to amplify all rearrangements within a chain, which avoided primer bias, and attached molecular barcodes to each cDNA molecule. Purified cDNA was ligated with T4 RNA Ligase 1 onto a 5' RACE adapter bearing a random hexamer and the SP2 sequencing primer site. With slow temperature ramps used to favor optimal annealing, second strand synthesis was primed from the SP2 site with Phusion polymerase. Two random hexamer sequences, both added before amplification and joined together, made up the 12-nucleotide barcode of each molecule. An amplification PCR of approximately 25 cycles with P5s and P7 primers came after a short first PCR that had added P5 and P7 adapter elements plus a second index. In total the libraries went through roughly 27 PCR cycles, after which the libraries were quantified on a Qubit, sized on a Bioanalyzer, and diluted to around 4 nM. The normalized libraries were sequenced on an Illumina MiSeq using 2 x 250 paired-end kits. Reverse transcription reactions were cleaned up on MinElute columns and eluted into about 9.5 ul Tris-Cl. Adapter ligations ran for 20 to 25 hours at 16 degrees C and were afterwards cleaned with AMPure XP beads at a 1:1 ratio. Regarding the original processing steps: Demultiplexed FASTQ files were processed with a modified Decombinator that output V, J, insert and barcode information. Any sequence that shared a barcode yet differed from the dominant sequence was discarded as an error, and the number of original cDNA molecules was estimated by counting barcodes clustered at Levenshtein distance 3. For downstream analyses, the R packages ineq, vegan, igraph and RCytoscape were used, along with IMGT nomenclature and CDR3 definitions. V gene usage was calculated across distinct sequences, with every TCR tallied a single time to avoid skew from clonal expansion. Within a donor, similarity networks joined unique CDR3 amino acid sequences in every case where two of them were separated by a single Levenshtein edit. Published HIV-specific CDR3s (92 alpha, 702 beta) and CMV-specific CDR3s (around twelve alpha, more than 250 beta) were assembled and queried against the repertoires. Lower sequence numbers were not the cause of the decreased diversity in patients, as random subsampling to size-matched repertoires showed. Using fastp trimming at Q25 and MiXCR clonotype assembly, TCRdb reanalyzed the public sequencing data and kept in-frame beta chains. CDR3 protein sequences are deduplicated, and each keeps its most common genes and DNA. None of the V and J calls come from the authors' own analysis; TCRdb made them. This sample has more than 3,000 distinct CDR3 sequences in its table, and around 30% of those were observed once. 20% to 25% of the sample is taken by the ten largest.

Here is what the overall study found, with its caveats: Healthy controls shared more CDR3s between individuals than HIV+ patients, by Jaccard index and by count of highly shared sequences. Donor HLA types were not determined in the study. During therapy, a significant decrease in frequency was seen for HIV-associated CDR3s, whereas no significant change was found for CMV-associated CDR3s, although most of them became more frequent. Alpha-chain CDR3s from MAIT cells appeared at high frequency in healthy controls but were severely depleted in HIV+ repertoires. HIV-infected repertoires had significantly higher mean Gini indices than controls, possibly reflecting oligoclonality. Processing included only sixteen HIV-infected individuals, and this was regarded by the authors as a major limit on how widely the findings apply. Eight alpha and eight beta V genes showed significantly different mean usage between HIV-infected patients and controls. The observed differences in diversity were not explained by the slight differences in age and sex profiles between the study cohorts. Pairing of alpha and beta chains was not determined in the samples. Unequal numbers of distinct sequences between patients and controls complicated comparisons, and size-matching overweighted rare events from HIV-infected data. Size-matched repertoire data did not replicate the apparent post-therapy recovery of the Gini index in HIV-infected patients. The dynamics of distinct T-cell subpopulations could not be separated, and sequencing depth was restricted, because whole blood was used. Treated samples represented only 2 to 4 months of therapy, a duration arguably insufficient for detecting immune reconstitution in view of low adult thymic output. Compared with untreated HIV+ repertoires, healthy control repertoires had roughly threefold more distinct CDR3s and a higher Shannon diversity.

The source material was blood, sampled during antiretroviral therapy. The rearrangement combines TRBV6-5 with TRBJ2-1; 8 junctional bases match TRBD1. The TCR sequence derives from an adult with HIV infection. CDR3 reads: CASTQGTGFYNEQFF. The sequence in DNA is TGTGCCAGCACCCAGGGGACAGGATTCTACAATGAGCAGTTCTTC.